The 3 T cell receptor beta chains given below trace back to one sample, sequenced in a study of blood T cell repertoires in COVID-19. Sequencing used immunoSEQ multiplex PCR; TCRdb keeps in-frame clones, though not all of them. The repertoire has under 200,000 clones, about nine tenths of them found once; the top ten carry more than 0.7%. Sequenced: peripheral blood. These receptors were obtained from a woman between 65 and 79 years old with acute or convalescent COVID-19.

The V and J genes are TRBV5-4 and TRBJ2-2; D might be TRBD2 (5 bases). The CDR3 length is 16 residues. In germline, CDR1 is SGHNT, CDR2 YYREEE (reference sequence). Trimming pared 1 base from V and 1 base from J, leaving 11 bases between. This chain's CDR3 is CASSLSRGLNTGELFF. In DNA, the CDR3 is TGTGCCAGCAGCTTGTCCCGCGGGCTGAACACCGGGGAGCTGTTTTTT. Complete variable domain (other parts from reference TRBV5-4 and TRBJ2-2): ETGVTQSPTHLIKTRGQQVTLRCSSQSGHNTVSWYQQALGQGPQFIFQYYREEENGRGNFPPRFSGLQFPNYSSELNVNALELDDSALYLCASSLSRGLNTGELFFGEGSRLTVL.

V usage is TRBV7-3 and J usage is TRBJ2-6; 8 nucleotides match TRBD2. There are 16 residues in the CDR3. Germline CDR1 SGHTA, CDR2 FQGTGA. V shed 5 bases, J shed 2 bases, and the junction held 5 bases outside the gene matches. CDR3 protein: CASSLLGGAGANVLTF. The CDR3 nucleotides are TGTGCCAGCAGCCTCCTCGGGGGGGCTGGGGCCAACGTCCTGACTTTC.

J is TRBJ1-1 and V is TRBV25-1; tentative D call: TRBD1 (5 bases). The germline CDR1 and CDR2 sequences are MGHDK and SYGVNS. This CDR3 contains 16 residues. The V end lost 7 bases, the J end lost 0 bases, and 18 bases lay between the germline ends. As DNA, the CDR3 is TGTGCCAGCACCTCTGTGGGGGGGAGGGTGAACACTGAAGCTTTCTTT. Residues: CASTSVGGRVNTEAFF.